What follows is one TCR beta chain and its context. The assay was immunoSEQ multiplex PCR, and TCRdb's table has in-frame clones only and misses some. The sample gives tens of thousands of clones, about four fifths of which show up once; 25% to 35% is in the top ten. The sample comes from a study of OX40 agonist ivuxolimab in advanced cancers. Study as a whole: Patients receiving dose escalation had hepatocellular carcinoma, melanoma, renal cell or head and neck cancer. At just under 85% male, the cohort had a mean age of 60 years, ranging from about 23 to 79. Three patients, one with hepatocellular carcinoma and two with cutaneous melanoma, responded partially.

Looked up from germline, CDR1 is MDHEN and CDR2 is SYDVKM. The germline V and J ends were trimmed by 10 bases and 0 bases, with 9 bases remaining between them. The CDR3 spans 13 residues. The chain recombines TRBV28 with TRBJ2-2, with no clear D. The sequences come from CD4+ or CD8+ T cells sorted from blood, collected in a trial of the OX40 agonist ivuxolimab. The source of this sequence is an adult with an advanced solid tumor such as melanoma, head and neck, liver or kidney cancer. CDR3 loop: CATGRSNTGELFF. The CDR3 DNA sequence: TGTGCCACGGGCAGATCGAACACCGGGGAGCTGTTTTTT.